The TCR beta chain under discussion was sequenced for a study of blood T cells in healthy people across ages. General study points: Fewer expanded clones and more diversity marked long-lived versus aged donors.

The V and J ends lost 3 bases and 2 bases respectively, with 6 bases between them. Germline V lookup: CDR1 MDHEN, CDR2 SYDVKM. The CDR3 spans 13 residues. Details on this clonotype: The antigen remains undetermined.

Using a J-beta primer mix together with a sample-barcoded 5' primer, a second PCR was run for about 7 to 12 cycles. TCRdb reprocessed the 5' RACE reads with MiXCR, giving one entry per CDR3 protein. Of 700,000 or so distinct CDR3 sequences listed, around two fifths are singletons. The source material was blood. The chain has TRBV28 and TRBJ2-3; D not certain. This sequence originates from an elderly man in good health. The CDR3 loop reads CASSLSTTDTQYF. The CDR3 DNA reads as TGTGCCAGCAGTTTGAGCACCACAGATACGCAGTATTTT.